This T cell receptor beta chain came from a study of blood T cell repertoires in COVID-19. Study context: Sites in the United States, Italy and Spain provided acute and convalescent COVID-19 samples. Sources were T cells, B-cell-depleted T cells, or PBMCs; the material itself was cDNA or gDNA.

Source study methods: Using reference gene primer amplification, nucleated cell counts were estimated. Assay: immunoSEQ multiplex PCR; the TCRdb copy retains only in-frame clones and omits some. V, J and clone size are taken as reported in that table, and D and trimming were inferred from the DNA itself. The table shows some 130,000 clones, with around 85% occurring only once. As regards this clone: This may come from a read error, since a much larger clone is one base off. Other DNA sequences in this specimen translate into the identical CDR3.

The source of this sequence is an elderly woman with acute or convalescent COVID-19. The source material was peripheral blood.

This CDR3 is CASSLGGAGGETQYF. DNA of the CDR3: TGTGCCAGCAGCTTAGGGGGTGCGGGGGGAGAGACCCAGTACTTC. This chain joins TRBV7-2 and TRBJ2-5; TRBD2 agrees at 8 bases. There are 15 residues in the CDR3. J lost 4 bases, V lost 1 base, and 5 bases had no gene match. Germline assignment: CDR1 SGHTA and CDR2 FQGNSA.